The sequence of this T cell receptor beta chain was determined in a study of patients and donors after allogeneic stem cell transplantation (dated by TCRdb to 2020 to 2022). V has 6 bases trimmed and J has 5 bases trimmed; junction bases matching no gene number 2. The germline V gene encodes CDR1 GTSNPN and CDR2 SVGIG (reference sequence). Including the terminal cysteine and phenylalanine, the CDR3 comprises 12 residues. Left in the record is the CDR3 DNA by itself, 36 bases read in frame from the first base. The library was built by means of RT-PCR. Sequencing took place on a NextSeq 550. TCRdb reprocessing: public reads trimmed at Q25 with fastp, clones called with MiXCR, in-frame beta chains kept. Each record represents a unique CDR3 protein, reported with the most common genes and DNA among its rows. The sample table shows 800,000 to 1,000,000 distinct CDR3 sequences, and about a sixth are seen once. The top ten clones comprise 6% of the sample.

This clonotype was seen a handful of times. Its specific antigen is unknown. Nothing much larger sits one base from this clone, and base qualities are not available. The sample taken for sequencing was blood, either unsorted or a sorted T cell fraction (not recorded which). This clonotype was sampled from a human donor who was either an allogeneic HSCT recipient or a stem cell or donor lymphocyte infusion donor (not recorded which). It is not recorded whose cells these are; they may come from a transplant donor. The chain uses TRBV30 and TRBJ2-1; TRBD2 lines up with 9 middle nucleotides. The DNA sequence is TGTGCCTGCGGGACTAGCAACAATGAGCAGTTCTTC. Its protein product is CACGTSNNEQFF. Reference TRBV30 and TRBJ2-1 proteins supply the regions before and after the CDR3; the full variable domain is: SQTIHQWPATLVQPVGSPLSLECTVEGTSNPNLYWYRQAAGRGLQLLFYSVGIGQISSEVPQNLSASRPQDRQFILSSKKLLLSDSGFYLCACGTSNNEQFFGPGTRLTVL.